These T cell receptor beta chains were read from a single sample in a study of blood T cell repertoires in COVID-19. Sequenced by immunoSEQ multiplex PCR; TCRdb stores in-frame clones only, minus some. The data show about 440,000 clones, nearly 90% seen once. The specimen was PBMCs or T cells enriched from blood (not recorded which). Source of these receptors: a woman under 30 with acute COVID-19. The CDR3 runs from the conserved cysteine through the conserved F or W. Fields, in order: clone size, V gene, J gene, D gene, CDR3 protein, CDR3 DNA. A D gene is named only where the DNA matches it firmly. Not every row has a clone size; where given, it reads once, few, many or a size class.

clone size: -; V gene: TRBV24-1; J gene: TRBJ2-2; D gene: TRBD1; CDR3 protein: CATSELRQGHPLNTGELFF; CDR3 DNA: TGTGCCACCAGTGAGCTTCGACAGGGCCACCCCTTGAACACCGGGGAGCTGTTTTTT
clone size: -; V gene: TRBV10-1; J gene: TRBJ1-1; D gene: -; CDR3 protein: CASSDSEDTEAFF; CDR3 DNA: TGCGCCAGCAGTGACAGCGAAGACACTGAAGCTTTCTTT
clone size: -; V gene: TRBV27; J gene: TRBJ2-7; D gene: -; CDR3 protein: CASSDPGYEQYF; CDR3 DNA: TGTGCCAGCAGTGACCCAGGGTACGAGCAGTACTTC
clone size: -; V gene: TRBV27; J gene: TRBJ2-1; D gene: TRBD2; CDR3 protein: CASSLRLAGRNEQFF; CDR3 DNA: TGTGCCAGCAGTTTGCGACTAGCGGGAAGGAATGAGCAGTTCTTC
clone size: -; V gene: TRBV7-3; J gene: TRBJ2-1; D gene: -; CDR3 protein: CASSQYSQGWSNEQFF; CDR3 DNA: TGTGCCAGCAGCCAATATTCGCAGGGTTGGAGCAATGAGCAGTTCTTC
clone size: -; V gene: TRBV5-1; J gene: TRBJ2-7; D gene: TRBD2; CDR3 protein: CASSPGLAGASEQYF; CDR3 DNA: TGCGCCAGCAGCCCAGGACTAGCGGGAGCCTCCGAGCAGTACTTC
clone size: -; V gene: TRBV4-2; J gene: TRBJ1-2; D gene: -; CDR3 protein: CASSQDLQGGNYGYTF; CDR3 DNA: TGTGCCAGCAGCCAAGATCTCCAGGGAGGAAACTATGGCTACACCTTC
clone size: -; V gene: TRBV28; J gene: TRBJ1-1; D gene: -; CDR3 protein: CASSLQAGMNTEAFF; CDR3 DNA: TGTGCCAGCAGTTTACAAGCAGGAATGAACACTGAAGCTTTCTTT
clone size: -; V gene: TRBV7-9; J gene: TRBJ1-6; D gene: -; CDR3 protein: CASTDFPDSPLHF; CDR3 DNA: TGTGCCAGCACCGACTTTCCAGATTCACCCCTCCACTTT
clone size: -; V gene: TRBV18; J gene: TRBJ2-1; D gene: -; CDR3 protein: CASSPQGPGVYNEQFF; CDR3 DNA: TGTGCCAGCTCACCACAGGGGCCGGGAGTCTACAATGAGCAGTTCTTC
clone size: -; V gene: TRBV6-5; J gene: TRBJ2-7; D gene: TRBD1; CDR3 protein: CASRKGQGIYEQYF; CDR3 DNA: TGTGCCAGCAGAAAGGGACAGGGGATCTACGAGCAGTACTTC
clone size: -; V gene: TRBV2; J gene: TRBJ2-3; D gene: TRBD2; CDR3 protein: CASKPGLAADTQYF; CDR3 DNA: TGTGCCAGCAAACCGGGACTAGCGGCAGATACGCAGTATTTT
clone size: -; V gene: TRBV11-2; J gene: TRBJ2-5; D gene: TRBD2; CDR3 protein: CASSKTSGRETQYF; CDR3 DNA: TGTGCCAGCAGCAAGACTAGCGGGAGAGAGACCCAGTACTTC
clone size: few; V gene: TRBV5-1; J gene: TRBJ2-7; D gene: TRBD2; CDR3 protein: CASSLDVSGGIPYEQYF; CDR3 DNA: TGCGCCAGCAGCTTGGATGTTAGCGGGGGGATTCCCTACGAGCAGTACTTC
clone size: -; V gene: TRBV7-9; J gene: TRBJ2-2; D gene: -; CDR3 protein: CASKQANTGELFF; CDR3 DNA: TGTGCCAGCAAACAGGCGAACACCGGGGAGCTGTTTTTT
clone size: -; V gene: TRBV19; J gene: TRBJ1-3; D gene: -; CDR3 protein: CASRVQANSGNTIYF; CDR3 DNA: TGTGCCAGTAGGGTACAGGCTAACTCTGGAAACACCATATATTTT
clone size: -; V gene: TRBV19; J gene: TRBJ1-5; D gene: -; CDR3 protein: CASSIDQGFNQPQHF; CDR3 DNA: TGTGCCAGTAGTATAGATCAGGGTTTCAATCAGCCCCAGCATTTT
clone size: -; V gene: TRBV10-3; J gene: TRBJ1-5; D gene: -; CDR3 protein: CAISEYTNQPQHF; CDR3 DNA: TGTGCCATCAGTGAGTACACCAATCAGCCCCAGCATTTT
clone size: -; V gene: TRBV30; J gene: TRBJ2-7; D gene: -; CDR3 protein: CAWRIPGEQYF; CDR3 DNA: TGTGCCTGGAGGATCCCGGGGGAGCAGTACTTC
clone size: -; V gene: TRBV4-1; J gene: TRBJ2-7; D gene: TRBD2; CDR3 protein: CASSQDYGGYSYEQYF; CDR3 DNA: TGCGCCAGCAGCCAAGACTACGGGGGGTACTCCTACGAGCAGTACTTC
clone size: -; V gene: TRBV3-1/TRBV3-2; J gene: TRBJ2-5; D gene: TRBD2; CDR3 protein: CASSQPGLAGVIAPQYF; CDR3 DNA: TGTGCCAGCAGCCAGCCCGGACTAGCGGGAGTGATTGCCCCCCAGTACTTC
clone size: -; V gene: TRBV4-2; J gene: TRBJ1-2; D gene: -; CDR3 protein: CASSQRLGASNYGYTF; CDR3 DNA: TGTGCCAGCAGCCAACGGTTGGGGGCCTCTAACTATGGCTACACCTTC
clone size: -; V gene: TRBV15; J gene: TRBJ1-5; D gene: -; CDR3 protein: CATSSPGGSNQPQHF; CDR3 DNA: TGTGCCACCAGCAGCCCTGGGGGGTCCAATCAGCCCCAGCATTTT
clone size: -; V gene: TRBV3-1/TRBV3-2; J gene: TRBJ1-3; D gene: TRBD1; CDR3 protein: CASSRTGEDTIYF; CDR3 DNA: TGTGCCAGCAGCCGGACAGGGGAGGACACCATATATTTT
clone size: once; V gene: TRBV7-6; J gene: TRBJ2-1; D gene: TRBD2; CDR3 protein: CASSFRLAGVGNEQFF; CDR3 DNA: TGTGCCAGCAGCTTCCGACTAGCGGGAGTGGGAAATGAGCAGTTCTTC
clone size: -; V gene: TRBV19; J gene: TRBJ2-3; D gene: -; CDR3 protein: CASSPTGTDTQYF; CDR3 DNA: TGTGCCAGTAGTCCAACAGGGACAGATACGCAGTATTTT
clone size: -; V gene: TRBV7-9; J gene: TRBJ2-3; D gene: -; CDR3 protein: CASSLDAGSTDTQYF; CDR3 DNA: TGTGCCAGCAGCTTAGATGCCGGGAGCACAGATACGCAGTATTTT
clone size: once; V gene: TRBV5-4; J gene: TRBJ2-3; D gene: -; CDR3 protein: CASSLLDYGDTQYF; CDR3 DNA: TGTGCCAGCAGCTTGTTAGATTACGGGGATACGCAGTATTTT
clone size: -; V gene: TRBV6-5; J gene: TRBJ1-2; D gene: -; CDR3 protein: CASSMKFEETSYTF; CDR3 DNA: TGTGCCAGCAGTATGAAGTTTGAGGAAACTAGCTACACCTTC
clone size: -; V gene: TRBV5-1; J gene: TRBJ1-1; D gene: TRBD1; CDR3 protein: CASSGDRAEAFF; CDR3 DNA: TGCGCCAGCAGCGGAGACAGGGCCGAAGCTTTCTTT
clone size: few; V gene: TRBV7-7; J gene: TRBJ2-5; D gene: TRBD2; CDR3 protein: CASSLVGLGETQYF; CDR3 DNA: TGTGCCAGCAGCTTAGTGGGACTAGGGGAGACCCAGTACTTC
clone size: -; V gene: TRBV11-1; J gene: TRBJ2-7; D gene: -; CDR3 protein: CASSQTGGLSYEQYF; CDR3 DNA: TGTGCCAGCAGCCAAACCGGGGGGCTCTCCTACGAGCAGTACTTC
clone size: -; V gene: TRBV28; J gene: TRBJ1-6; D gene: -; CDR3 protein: CASSLEGRGGSPLHF; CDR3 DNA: TGTGCCAGCAGTTTAGAGGGGAGGGGAGGTTCACCCCTCCACTTT
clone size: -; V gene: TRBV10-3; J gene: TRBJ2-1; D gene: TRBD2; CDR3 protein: CAIRAGTSGKNEQFF; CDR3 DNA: TGTGCCATCAGGGCGGGGACTAGCGGGAAAAATGAGCAGTTCTTC
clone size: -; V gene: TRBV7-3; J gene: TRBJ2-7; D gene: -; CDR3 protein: CASSHRQVNSYEQYF; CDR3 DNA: TGTGCCAGCAGCCATAGACAGGTTAACTCCTACGAGCAGTACTTC
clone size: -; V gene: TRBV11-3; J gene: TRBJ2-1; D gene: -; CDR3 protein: CASSPRSQSGNEQFF; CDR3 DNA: TGTGCCAGCAGCCCTCGTTCACAATCGGGGAATGAGCAGTTCTTC
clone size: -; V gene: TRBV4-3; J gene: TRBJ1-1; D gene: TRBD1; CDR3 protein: CASSQGYWTGVNTEAFF; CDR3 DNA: TGCGCCAGCAGCCAAGGGTATTGGACAGGGGTGAACACTGAAGCTTTCTTT
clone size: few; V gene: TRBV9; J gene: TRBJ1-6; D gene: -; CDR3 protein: CASTGLPNSPLHF; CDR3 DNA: TGTGCCAGCACAGGACTTCCGAATTCACCCCTCCACTTT
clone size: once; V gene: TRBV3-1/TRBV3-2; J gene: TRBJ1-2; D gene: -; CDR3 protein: CASSHSDYGYTF; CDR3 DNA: TGTGCCAGCAGCCATTCAGACTATGGCTACACCTTC
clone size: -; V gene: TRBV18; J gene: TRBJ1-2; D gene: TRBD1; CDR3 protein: CASSPLGGQKSYTF; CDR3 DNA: TGTGCCAGCTCACCACTTGGGGGACAGAAGAGCTACACCTTC
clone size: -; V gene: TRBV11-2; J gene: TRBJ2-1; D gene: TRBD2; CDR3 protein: CASSLIIAGGAIF; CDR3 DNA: TGTGCCAGCAGCTTAATAATTGCGGGGGGAGCCATCTTC
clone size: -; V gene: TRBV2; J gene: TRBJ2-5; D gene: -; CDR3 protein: CASTLSETQYF; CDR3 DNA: TGTGCCAGCACCTTGTCAGAGACCCAGTACTTC
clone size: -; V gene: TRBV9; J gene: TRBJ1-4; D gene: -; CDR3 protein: CASSTEGWGGYEKLFF; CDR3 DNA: TGTGCCAGCAGCACAGAGGGTTGGGGTGGCTATGAAAAACTGTTTTTT
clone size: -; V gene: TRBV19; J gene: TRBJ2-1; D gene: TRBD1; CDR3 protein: CASSISNRGRNEQFF; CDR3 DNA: TGTGCCAGTAGTATTTCCAACAGGGGTAGGAATGAGCAGTTCTTC
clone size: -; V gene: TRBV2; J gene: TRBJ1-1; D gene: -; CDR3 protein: CASSVGRGDGTEAFF; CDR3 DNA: TGTGCCAGCAGTGTGGGGCGGGGGGACGGCACTGAAGCTTTCTTT
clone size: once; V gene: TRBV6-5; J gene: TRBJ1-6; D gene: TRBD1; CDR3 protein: CASSYRTGSNSPLHF; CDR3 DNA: TGTGCCAGCAGTTACAGGACAGGATCGAATTCACCCCTCCACTTT
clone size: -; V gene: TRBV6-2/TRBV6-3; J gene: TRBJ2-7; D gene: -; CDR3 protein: CASSFNHPNYEQYF; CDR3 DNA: TGTGCCAGCAGTTTCAATCATCCTAACTACGAGCAGTACTTC
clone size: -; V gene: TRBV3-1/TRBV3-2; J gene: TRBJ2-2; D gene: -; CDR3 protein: CATRTGGTGELFF; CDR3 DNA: TGTGCCACCCGAACCGGGGGTACCGGGGAGCTGTTTTTT
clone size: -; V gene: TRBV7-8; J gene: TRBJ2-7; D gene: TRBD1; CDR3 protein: CASSWDRGPYEQYF; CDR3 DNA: TGTGCCAGCAGCTGGGACAGGGGGCCCTACGAGCAGTACTTC
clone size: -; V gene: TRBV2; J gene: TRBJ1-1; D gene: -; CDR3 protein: CASSEDRETEAFF; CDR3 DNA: TGTGCCAGCAGTGAAGACCGGGAGACTGAAGCTTTCTTT
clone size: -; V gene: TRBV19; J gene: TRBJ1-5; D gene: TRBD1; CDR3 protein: CASGQEFGNQPQHF; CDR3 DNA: TGTGCCAGCGGACAGGAATTCGGCAATCAGCCCCAGCATTTT
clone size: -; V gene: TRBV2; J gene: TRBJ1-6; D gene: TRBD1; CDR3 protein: CASSLTGGGNSPLHF; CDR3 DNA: TGTGCCAGCAGTCTAACAGGGGGAGGTAATTCACCCCTCCACTTT
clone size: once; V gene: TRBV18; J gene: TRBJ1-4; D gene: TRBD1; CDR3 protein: CASSPRDRPNEKLFF; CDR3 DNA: TGTGCCAGCTCACCTCGGGACAGACCTAATGAAAAACTGTTTTTT